These T cell receptor beta chains were read from a single sample in a study of T-cell reconstitution after alpha-beta-depleted transplantation in children. MiXCR was run by TCRdb on the PCR reads, yielding one entry per CDR3 protein. The sample lists about 420,000 distinct CDR3 sequences; 11% were seen once. Sequenced here: PBMCs from the stem cell graft donor, sampled from the stem cell graft. These receptors were taken from a human donor who donated a stem cell graft to a child with acute myeloid leukemia. The CDR3 runs from the conserved cysteine through the conserved F or W. The D gene is left open where the match is weak. Expanded clones get a size class; other rows say once, few or many, or leave the size out.

v_gene	abundance	d_gene	j_gene	CDR3aa	CDR3nt
TRBV7-8	-	-	TRBJ2-4	CASTGDQRDIQYF	TGTGCCAGTACGGGGGACCAGAGGGACATTCAGTACTTC
TRBV20-1	many	TRBD1	TRBJ2-2	CSAGQGVVGELFF	TGCAGTGCTGGACAGGGGGTAGTCGGGGAGCTGTTTTTT
TRBV6-1	-	TRBD2	TRBJ2-1	CASSQSLPGLAGVEQFF	TGTGCCAGCAGTCAGTCCCTGCCGGGACTAGCGGGGGTTGAGCAGTTCTTC
TRBV13	few	TRBD2	TRBJ2-4	CASSWSGRAKNIQYF	TGTGCCAGCAGCTGGAGCGGGAGGGCCAAAAACATTCAGTACTTC
TRBV5-4	-	TRBD1	TRBJ2-7	CASSSRQGIHEQYF	TGTGCCAGCAGCTCGAGACAGGGGATACACGAGCAGTACTTC
TRBV7-2	-	TRBD2	TRBJ2-2	CASSYSGGAVGELFF	TGTGCCAGCAGCTATAGCGGGGGGGCGGTCGGGGAGCTGTTTTTT
TRBV5-1	few	-	TRBJ1-4	CASSLASALGTNEKLFF	TGCGCCAGCAGCTTGGCCTCGGCCCTGGGGACTAATGAAAAACTGTTTTTT
TRBV11-3	few	-	TRBJ2-1	CASSLREGASNEQFF	TGTGCCAGCAGCTTAAGGGAAGGGGCCTCCAATGAGCAGTTCTTC
TRBV12-3/TRBV12-4	many	TRBD1	TRBJ2-2	CASTAGTANTGELFF	TGTGCCAGCACCGCCGGGACAGCAAACACCGGGGAGCTGTTTTTT
TRBV5-1	-	-	TRBJ1-1	CASTQDSNTEAFF	TGCGCCAGCACCCAAGACTCGAACACTGAAGCTTTCTTT
TRBV7-9	few	-	TRBJ2-5	CASSPESQRETQYF	TGTGCCAGCAGCCCCGAGTCGCAACGGGAGACCCAGTACTTC
TRBV7-8	few	-	TRBJ2-3	CASSPRGQGGWNTQYF	TGTGCCAGCAGCCCACGCGGACAGGGAGGGTGGAATACGCAGTATTTT
TRBV29-1	-	-	TRBJ1-1	CSVEDPSINTEAFF	TGCAGCGTTGAAGATCCCAGCATTAACACTGAAGCTTTCTTT
TRBV25-1	-	TRBD2	TRBJ2-3	CASSEEGLAGAEGTQYF	TGTGCCAGCAGTGAAGAAGGACTAGCGGGGGCGGAAGGTACGCAGTATTTT
TRBV18	many	-	TRBJ1-1	CASSPRLQVGGTEAFF	TGTGCCAGCTCACCACGGTTGCAGGTGGGGGGCACTGAAGCTTTCTTT
TRBV20-1	few	TRBD2	TRBJ2-3	CSAQLAGGPTDTQYF	TGCAGTGCCCAACTAGCGGGAGGGCCAACAGATACGCAGTATTTT
TRBV4-3	few	-	TRBJ2-3	CASSQGSARDTDTQYF	TGCGCCAGCAGCCAAGGGTCGGCCAGGGATACAGATACGCAGTATTTT
TRBV5-1	many	-	TRBJ2-1	CASSLGFPRDEQFF	TGCGCCAGCAGCTTGGGGTTCCCCCGGGATGAGCAGTTCTTC
TRBV7-9	-	-	TRBJ1-4	CASSLEEGSTNEKLFF	TGTGCCAGCAGCTTAGAAGAGGGATCAACTAATGAAAAACTGTTTTTT
TRBV7-8	-	-	TRBJ1-2	CASSLSWGESGYTF	TGTGCCAGCAGCTTAAGTTGGGGGGAATCTGGCTACACCTTC
TRBV6-2/TRBV6-3	-	TRBD1	TRBJ2-5	CASSYISYWDRNGQETQYF	TGTGCCAGCAGTTACATCTCTTATTGGGACAGGAACGGCCAAGAGACCCAGTACTTC
TRBV7-2	many	-	TRBJ2-1	CASRIQGGSYNEQFF	TGTGCCAGCAGAATACAGGGTGGTTCCTACAATGAGCAGTTCTTC
TRBV5-1	many	-	TRBJ2-5	CASREFQETQYF	TGCGCCAGCCGGGAATTTCAAGAGACCCAGTACTTC
TRBV6-1	few	-	TRBJ1-3	CASSPSGGALGNTIYF	TGTGCCAGCAGTCCGTCGGGGGGAGCTCTTGGAAACACCATATATTTT
TRBV20-1	many	TRBD2	TRBJ2-1	CSARDRGLAGVFEQFF	TGCAGTGCTAGAGATCGGGGACTAGCGGGAGTATTTGAGCAGTTCTTC
TRBV12-3/TRBV12-4	many	-	TRBJ1-5	CASSFFRSDNQPQHF	TGTGCCAGCAGTTTTTTTAGGAGTGATAATCAGCCCCAGCATTTT
TRBV5-5	-	-	TRBJ1-3	CASSGGGNTIYF	TGTGCCAGCAGTGGAGGTGGAAACACCATATATTTT
TRBV7-9	many	-	TRBJ2-2	CACGTANTGELFF	TGTGCCTGCGGCACGGCGAACACCGGGGAGCTGTTTTTT
TRBV12-3/TRBV12-4	-	TRBD1	TRBJ1-4	CASSKRGQPNEKLFF	TGTGCCAGCAGCAAAAGGGGACAGCCTAATGAAAAACTGTTTTTT
TRBV9	many	-	TRBJ2-1	CASSGAGRSDEQFF	TGTGCCAGCAGCGGGGCGGGGCGATCCGATGAGCAGTTCTTC
TRBV5-1	few	TRBD1	TRBJ2-1	CASSQTGTGSDEQFF	TGCGCCAGCAGCCAGACCGGGACAGGGTCAGATGAGCAGTTCTTC
TRBV5-5	few	-	TRBJ2-7	CASSLEKVSYEQYF	TGTGCCAGCAGCTTGGAGAAGGTCTCCTACGAGCAGTACTTC
TRBV5-1	few	TRBD1	TRBJ2-3	CASSLGDSRGTDTQYF	TGCGCCAGCAGCTTGGGGGACAGCCGAGGGACAGATACGCAGTATTTT
TRBV20-1	-	-	TRBJ2-7	CSARAGTGAYEQYF	TGCAGTGCACGAGCCGGGACTGGGGCCTACGAGCAGTACTTC
TRBV27	-	-	TRBJ1-1	CASSLSPGHLNTEAFF	TGTGCCAGCAGTTTGTCGCCGGGACATTTGAACACTGAAGCTTTCTTT
TRBV3-1	-	TRBD2	TRBJ2-3	CASSQPTLAGVADTQYF	TGTGCCAGCAGCCAACCCACTCTAGCGGGGGTAGCAGATACGCAGTATTTT
TRBV12-3/TRBV12-4	-	-	TRBJ1-3	CASSFGVSGNTIYF	TGTGCCAGCAGTTTTGGGGTATCTGGAAACACCATATATTTT
TRBV6-2/TRBV6-3	-	-	TRBJ1-1	CASSYWERAFF	TGTGCCAGCAGTTACTGGGAAAGAGCTTTCTTT